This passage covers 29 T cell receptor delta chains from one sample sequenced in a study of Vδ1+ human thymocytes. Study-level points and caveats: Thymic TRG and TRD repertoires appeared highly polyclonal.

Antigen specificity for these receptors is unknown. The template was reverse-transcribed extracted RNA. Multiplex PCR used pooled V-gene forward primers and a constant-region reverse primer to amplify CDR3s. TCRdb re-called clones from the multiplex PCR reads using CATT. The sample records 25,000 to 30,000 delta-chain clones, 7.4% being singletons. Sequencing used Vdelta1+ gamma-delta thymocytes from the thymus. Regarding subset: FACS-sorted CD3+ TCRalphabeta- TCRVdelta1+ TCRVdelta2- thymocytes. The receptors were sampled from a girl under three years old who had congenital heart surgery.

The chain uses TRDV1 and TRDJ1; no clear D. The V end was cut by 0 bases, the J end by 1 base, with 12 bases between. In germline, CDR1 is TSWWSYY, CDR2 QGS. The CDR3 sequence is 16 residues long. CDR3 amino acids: CALGELVLLGTDKLIF. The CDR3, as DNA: TGTGCTCTTGGGGAACTAGTTCTCTTAGGCACCGATAAACTCATCTTT.

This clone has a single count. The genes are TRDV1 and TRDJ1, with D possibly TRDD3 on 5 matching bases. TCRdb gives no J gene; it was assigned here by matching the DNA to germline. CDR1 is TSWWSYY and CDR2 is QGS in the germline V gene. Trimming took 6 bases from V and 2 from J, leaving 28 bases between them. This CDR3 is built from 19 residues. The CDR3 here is CALGFTSLVRLAGTDKLIF. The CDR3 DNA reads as TGTGCTCTTGGTTTTACCAGTTTGGTTAGACTGGCGGGGACCGATAAACTCATCTTT.

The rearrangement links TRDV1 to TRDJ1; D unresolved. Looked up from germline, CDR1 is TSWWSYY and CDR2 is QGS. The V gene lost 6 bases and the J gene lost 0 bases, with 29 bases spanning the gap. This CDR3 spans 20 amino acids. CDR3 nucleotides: TGTGCTCTTGGATTAACCCAACCTGTCTGGTCGGTACCAAACACCGATAAACTCATCTTT. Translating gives CALGLTQPVWSVPNTDKLIF.

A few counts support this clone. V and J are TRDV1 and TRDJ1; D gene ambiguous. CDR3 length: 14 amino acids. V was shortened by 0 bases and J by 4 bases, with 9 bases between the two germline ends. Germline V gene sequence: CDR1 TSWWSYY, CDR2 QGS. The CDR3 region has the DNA TGTGCTCTTGGGGAACTAGCCGACCTCGATAAACTCATCTTT. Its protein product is CALGELADLDKLIF.

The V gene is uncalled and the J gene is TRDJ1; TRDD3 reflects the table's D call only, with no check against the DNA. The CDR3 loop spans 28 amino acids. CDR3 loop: CALRPRPSYIHRHTHTGGYPRYTDKLIF. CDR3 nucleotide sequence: TGTGCTCTCCGCCCCCGGCCTTCCTACATCCACCGTCATACTCATACTGGGGGATACCCCAGGTACACCGATAAACTCATCTTT.

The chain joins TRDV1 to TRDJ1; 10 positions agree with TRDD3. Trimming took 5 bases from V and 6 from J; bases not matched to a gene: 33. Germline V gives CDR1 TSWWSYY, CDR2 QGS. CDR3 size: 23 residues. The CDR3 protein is CALGLLMARKRGIRIVADYKLIF. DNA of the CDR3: TGTGCTCTTGGGCTACTAATGGCCCGCAAGAGGGGGATACGAATAGTTGCGGATTATAAACTCATCTTT.

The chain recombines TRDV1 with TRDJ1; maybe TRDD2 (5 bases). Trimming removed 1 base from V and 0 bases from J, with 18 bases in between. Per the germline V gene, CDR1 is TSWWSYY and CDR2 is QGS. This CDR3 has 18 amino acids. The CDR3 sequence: CALGEQSPKPPYTDKLIF. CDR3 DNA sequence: TGTGCTCTTGGGGAACAAAGTCCTAAGCCCCCCTACACCGATAAACTCATCTTT.

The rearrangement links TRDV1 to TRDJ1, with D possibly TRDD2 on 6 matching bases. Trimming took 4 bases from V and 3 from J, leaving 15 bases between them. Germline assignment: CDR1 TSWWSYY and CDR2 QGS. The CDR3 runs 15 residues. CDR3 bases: TGTGCTCTTGGGGGCCACTTTCCTAACCCCGATAAACTCATCTTT. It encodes CALGGHFPNPDKLIF.

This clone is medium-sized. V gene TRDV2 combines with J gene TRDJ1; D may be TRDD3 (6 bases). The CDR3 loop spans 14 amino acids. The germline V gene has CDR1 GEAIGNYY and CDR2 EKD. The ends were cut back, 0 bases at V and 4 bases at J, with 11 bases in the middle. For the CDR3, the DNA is TGTGCCTGTGACACCGAAATGGGGATCGATAAACTCATCTTT. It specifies CACDTEMGIDKLIF.

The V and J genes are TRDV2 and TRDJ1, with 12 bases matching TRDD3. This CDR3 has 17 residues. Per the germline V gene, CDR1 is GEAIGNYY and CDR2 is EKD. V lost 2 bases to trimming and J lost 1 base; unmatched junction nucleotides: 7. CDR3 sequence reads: CACDILLGDTRTDKLIF. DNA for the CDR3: TGTGCCTGTGACATTCTACTGGGGGATACTCGCACCGATAAACTCATCTTT.

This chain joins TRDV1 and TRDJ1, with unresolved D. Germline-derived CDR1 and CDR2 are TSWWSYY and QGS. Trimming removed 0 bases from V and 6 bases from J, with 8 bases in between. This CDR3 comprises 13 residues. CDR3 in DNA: TGTGCTCTTGGGGAACTCGTCCCCCATAAACTCATCTTT. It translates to CALGELVPHKLIF.

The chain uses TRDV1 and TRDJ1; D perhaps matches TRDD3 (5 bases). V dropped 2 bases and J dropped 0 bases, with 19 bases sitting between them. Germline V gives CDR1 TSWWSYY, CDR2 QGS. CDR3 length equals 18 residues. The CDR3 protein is CALGEVGDRIPYTDKLIF. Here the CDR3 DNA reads TGTGCTCTTGGGGAAGTTGGGGACCGGATCCCGTACACCGATAAACTCATCTTT.

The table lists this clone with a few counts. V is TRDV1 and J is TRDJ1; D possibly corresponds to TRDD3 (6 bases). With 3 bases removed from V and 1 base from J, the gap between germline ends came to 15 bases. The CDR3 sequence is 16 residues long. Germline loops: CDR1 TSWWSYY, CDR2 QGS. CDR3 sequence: CALGDLTGYFTDKLIF. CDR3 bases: TGTGCTCTTGGGGACCTTACTGGGTATTTCACCGATAAACTCATCTTT.

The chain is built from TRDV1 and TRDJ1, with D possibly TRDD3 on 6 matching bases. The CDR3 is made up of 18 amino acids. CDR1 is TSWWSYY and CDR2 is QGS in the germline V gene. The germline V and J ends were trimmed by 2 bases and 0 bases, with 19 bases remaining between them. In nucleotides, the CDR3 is TGTGCTCTTGGGGAATTGATTCCGGGGGAGGTGTACACCGATAAACTCATCTTT. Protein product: CALGELIPGEVYTDKLIF.

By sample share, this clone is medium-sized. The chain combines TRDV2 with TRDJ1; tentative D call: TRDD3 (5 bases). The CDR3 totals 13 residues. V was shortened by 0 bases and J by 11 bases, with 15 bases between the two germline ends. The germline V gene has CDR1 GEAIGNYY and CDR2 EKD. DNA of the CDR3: TGTGCCTGTGACACCGGGGGCGCGCCCAGGCTCATCTTT. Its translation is CACDTGGAPRLIF.

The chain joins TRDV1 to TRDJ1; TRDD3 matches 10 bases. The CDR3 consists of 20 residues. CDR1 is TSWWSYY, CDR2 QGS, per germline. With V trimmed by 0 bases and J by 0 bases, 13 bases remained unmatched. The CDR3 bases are TGTGCTCTTGGGGAACTTCCCAGGTCCGGGGGATACGGGTACACCGATAAACTCATCTTT. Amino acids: CALGELPRSGGYGYTDKLIF.

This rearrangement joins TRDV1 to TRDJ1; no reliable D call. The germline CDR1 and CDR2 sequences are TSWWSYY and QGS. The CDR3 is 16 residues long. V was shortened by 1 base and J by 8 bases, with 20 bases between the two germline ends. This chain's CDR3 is CALGERSNVALKKLIF. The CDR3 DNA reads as TGTGCTCTTGGGGAACGATCGAATGTAGCGCTGAAGAAACTCATCTTT.

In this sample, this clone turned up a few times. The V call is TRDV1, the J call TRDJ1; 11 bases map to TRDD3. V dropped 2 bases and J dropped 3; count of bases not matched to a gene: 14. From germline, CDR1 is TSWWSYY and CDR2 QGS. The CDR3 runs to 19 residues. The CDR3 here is CALGEKVKHWGIGADKLIF. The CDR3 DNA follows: TGTGCTCTTGGGGAAAAAGTCAAACACTGGGGGATAGGGGCCGATAAACTCATCTTT.

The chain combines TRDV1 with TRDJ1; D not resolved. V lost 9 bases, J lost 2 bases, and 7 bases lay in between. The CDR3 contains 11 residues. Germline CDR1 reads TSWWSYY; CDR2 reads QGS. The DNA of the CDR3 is TGTGCTCTAGTACTGACCGATAAACTCATCTTT. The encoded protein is CALVLTDKLIF.

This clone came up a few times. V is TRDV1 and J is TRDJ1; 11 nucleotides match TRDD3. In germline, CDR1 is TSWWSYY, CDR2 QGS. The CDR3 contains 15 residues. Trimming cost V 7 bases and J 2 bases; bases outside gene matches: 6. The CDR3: CALVWGIQRTDKLIF. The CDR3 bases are TGTGCTCTTGTCTGGGGGATACAAAGAACCGATAAACTCATCTTT.

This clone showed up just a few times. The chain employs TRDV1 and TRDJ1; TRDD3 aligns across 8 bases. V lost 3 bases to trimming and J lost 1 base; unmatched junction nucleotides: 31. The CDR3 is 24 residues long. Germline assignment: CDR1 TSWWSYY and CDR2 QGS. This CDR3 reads CALGELVFLYNYELGAAPTDKLIF. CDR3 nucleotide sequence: TGTGCTCTTGGGGAGCTAGTCTTCCTTTATAATTATGAACTGGGGGCGGCGCCCACCGATAAACTCATCTTT.

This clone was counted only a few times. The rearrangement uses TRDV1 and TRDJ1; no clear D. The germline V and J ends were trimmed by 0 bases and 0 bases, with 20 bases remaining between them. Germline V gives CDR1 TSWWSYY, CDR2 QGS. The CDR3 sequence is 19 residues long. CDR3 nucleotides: TGTGCTCTTGGGGAACTAGTAGGACTTCTGTCGCCCTACACCGATAAACTCATCTTT. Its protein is CALGELVGLLSPYTDKLIF.

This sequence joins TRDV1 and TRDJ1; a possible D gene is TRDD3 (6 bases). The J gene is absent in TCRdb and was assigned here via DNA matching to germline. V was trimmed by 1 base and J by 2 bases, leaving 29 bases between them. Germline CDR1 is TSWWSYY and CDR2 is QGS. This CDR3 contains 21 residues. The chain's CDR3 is CALGERDAPSGGRQSTDKLIF. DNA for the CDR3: TGTGCTCTTGGGGAACGGGATGCCCCTAGCGGGGGACGACAGAGTACCGATAAACTCATCTTT.

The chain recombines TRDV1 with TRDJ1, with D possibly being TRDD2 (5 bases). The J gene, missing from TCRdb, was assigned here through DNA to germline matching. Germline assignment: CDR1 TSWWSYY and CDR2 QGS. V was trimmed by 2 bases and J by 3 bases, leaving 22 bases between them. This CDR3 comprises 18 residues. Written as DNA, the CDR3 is TGTGCTCTTGGGGAATTAAGGGTTCCTGGCTACGAAGCCGATAAACTCATCTTT. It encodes CALGELRVPGYEADKLIF.

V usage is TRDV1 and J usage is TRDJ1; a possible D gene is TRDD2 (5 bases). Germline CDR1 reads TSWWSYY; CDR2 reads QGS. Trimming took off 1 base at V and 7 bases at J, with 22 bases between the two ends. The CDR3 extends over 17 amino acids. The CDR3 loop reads CALGEPLHTPVCTKLIF. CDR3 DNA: TGTGCTCTTGGGGAACCCCTTCACACCCCTGTTTGCACTAAACTCATCTTT.

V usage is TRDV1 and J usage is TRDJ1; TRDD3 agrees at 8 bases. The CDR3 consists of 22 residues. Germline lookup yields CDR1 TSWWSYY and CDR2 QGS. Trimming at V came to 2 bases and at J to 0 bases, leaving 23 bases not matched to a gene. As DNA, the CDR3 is TGTGCTCTTGGGGAAACTGGGGGCCCCTTTCTCGGGCAAAGATTGTACACCGATAAACTCATCTTT. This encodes CALGETGGPFLGQRLYTDKLIF.

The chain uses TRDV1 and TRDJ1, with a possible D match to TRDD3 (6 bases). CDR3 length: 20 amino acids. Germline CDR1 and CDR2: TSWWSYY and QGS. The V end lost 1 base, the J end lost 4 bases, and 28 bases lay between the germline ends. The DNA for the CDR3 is TGTGCTCTTGGGGAACATCCCCCACCATTTACTCCCCGGGGGGACGATAAACTCATCTTT. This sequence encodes CALGEHPPPFTPRGDDKLIF.

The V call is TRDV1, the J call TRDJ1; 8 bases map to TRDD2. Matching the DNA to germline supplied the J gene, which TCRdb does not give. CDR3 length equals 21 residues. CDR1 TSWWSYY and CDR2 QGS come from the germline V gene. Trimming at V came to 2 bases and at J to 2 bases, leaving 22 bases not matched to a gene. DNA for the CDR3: TGTGCTCTTGGGGAAGGCCTTCCTATCGCTGGGACCTATCCGAGGACCGATAAACTCATCTTT. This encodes CALGEGLPIAGTYPRTDKLIF.

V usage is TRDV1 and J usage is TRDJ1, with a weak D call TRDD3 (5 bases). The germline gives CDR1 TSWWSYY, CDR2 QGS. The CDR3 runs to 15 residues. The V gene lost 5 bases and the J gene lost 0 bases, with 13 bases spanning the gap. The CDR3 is CALGSRGLYTDKLIF. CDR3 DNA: TGTGCTCTTGGGAGCCGGGGGCTCTACACCGATAAACTCATCTTT.